This T cell receptor beta chain came from a study of blood T cell repertoires in COVID-19. Overall study: The cDNA or gDNA used as material had been derived from T cells, B-cell-depleted T cells, or PBMCs.

Generated by immunoSEQ multiplex PCR, the TCRdb table keeps only in-frame clones and is missing some. The repertoire includes fewer than 500,000 clones, 80% to 90% of them detected once, and 1.1% sits in the top ten. This clone has a handful of counts. Those enrolled, adults aged roughly 18 to 100 years, came from fewer than 25 US areas. Participant-given clinical history determined each cohort assignment. Recovered status in Cohort 3 required two negative PCRs, clearance, or symptom resolution. The sequencing sample was made of PBMCs or T cells enriched from blood (not recorded which). The receptor was isolated from a man under 40 who had recovered from COVID-19.

This CDR3 reads CSGTGDSLPYNEQFF. In nucleotides, the CDR3 is TGCAGCGGGACAGGGGACAGCCTGCCCTACAATGAGCAGTTCTTC. The chain couples TRBV29-1 to TRBJ2-1; 9 bases agree with TRBD1. The CDR3 is 15 amino acids. Germline V CDR1 and CDR2: SQVTM, ANQGSEA. Trimming removed 7 bases from V and 2 bases from J; junction bases left unmatched: 9.